This entry describes one T cell receptor (beta chain). Its antigen has not been determined. Base qualities are missing; no much larger clone stands one base away. The CDR3 contains 14 residues, cysteine and phenylalanine counted. This entry keeps only the CDR3 DNA: 42 bases, framed from base 1. In the germline V gene, CDR1 corresponds to SGHTA and CDR2 to FQGNSA. Ends trimmed: V by 6 bases, J by 7 bases; bases unmatched to a gene: 9. TCRbeta CDR3 regions were amplified from genomic DNA by means of the immunoSEQ Assay, a bias-controlled multiplex PCR. The study's own analysis went as follows. The number of nucleated cells in each sample was estimated from the amplification of reference gene primers within the assay. To quantify the absolute abundance of each unique TCRbeta CDR3 rearrangement, sequence reads were collapsed and filtered. For each sample, productive Simpson clonality was calculated as the square root of Simpson's diversity index over productive rearrangements. The table was pulled from immuneACCESS by TCRdb, which kept in-frame rearrangements only. Such tables lose some clones; where checked, under half of the loss comes from unresolved V genes, and the rest has no known cause. Clone size and V and J calls were adopted from that table, with D and trimming inferred from the DNA. This sample holds around 360,000 clones; less than 90% were observed only once. The ten top clones hold approximately 3.1% of the sample.

This sample is drawn from a study of blood T cell repertoires in COVID-19 (dated by TCRdb to 2019 to 2021). Looking at the study overall: Collaborator samples came from the United States, Italy and Spain and covered acute and convalescent phases of COVID-19. The material from the prospective study consisted of cDNA or gDNA derived from T cells, B-cell-depleted T cells, or PBMCs. The dataset comprised deeply sampled blood TCRbeta repertoires from subjects exposed to, actively infected with, or recovered from COVID-19. The repertoires were made available in a free public database intended to serve as a resource for research on the immune response to SARS-CoV-2. Samples came from the ongoing ImmuneRACE study (first 160 participants) plus 1,254 subjects from 6 global collaborators. Sample metadata almost always included a de-identified subject ID, COVID-19 status, age in years and sex. Where available, HLA class I and class II types were taken from metadata supplied by the sample provider and were not determined by assay-based typing.

Participants in the prospective study were aged about 18 to 89 years, lived in 24 United States geographic areas, and enrolled through a virtual design. Cohort assignment in the prospective study relied on participant-reported clinical history from a screening survey and a study questionnaire. For ImmuneRACE Cohort 3, a participant was defined as recovered based on two consecutive negative NP/OP PCR tests, clearance by a healthcare professional, or resolution of symptoms. In the prospective study, whole blood, serum and a nasopharyngeal or oropharyngeal swab were collected from each participant by mobile phlebotomists. Prospective study participants could optionally give additional blood draws and questionnaires over a roughly two-month period. Before DNA extraction, prospective study blood samples were shipped either frozen or at room temperature. Points the paper makes about the study in general: How much clinical and demographic metadata was included differed by source and by participant, and the metadata was provided uncurated.

The sequencing sample was made of PBMCs or T cells enriched from blood (not recorded which). The receptor comes from a woman aged 25 to 39 who had recovered from COVID-19. The chain uses TRBV7-2 and TRBJ1-1, and 9 junction bases match TRBD1. The base sequence is TGTGCCAGCAGAAAGCCGGGGACAGGGCTTGAAGCTTTCTTT. This gives the protein CASRKPGTGLEAFF.